This entry describes one TCR beta chain. Sequencing used immunoSEQ multiplex PCR; TCRdb keeps in-frame clones, though not all of them. The data show 25,000 to 35,000 clones, approximately 80% seen once. This record comes from a study of a mutant IDH1 vaccine in newly diagnosed glioma. There are 17 residues in the CDR3. Trimming at V came to 0 bases and at J to 6 bases, leaving 8 bases not matched to a gene. CDR1 is SEHNR, CDR2 FQNEAQ, per germline (reference sequence). Specified time point: baseline, week 1 (first vaccination visit). Treatment specified: pre-vaccination baseline after standard-of-care therapy.

This specimen was PBMCs, taken from a glioma patient treated with radiotherapy, temozolomide or both. This TCR was sampled from a man between 25 and 39 years old with glioma. V is TRBV7-9 and J is TRBJ2-2, with 9 bases aligning to TRBD1. In nucleotides, the CDR3 is TGTGCCAGCAGCTTAGCGCGACCGGGACAGGGTCCCGGGGAGCTGTTTTTT. Protein: CASSLARPGQGPGELFF.